Listed here is a single TCR beta chain. The data belong to a study of blood T cell repertoires in COVID-19. The CDR3 covers 16 residues. The germline gives CDR1 SGHRS, CDR2 YFSETQ. Unmatched junction bases numbered 6, after V lost 3 bases and J lost 1 base. The repertoire was sequenced with immunoSEQ multiplex PCR; TCRdb's copy has only in-frame clones and lacks some. Of 200,000 to 300,000 clones listed, about 91% are singletons. The chain links TRBV5-1 to TRBJ2-1, with 8 nucleotides matching TRBD2. The sequencing sample was made of PBMCs or T cells enriched from blood (not recorded which). The origin of this receptor is a woman aged 40 to 55 with acute COVID-19. The CDR3 DNA reads TGCGCCAGCAGCTACGGACTAGCAAGATCCTACAATGAGCAGTTCTTC. Its translation is CASSYGLARSYNEQFF.